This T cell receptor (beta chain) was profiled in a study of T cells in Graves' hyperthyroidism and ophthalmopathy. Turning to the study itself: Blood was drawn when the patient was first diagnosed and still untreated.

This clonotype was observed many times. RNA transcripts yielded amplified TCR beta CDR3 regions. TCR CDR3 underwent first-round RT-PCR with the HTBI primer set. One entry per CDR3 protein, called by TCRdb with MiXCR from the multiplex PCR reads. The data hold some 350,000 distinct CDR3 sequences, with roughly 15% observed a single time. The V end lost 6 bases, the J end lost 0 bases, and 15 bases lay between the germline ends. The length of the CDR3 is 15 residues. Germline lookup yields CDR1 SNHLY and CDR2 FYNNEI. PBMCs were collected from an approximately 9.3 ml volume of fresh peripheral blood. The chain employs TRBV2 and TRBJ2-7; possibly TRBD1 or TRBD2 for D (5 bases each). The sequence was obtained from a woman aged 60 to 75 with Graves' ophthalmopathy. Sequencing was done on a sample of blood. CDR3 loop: CASRGPTSSSYEQYF. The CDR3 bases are TGTGCCAGCAGGGGACCTACCTCAAGCTCCTACGAGCAGTACTTC.